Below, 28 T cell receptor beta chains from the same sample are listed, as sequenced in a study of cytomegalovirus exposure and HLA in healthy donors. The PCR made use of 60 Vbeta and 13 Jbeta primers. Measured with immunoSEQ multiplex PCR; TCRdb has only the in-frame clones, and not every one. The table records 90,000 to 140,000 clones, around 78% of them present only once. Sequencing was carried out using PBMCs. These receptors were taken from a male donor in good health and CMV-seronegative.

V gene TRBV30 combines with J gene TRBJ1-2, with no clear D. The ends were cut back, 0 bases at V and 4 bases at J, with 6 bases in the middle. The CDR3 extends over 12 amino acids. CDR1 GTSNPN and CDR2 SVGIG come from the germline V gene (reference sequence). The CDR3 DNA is TGTGCCTGGAGTGTACATGTCTATGGCTACACCTTC. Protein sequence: CAWSVHVYGYTF.

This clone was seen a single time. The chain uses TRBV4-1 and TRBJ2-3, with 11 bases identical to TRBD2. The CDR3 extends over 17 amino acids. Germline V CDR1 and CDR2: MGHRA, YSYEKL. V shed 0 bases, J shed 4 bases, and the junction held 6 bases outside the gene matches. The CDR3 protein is CASSQEIAGGPPDTQYF. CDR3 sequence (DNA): TGCGCCAGCAGCCAAGAAATAGCGGGAGGGCCGCCAGATACGCAGTATTTT.

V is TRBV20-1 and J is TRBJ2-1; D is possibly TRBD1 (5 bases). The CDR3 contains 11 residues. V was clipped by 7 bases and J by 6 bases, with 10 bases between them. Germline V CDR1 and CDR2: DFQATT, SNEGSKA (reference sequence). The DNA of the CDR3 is TGCAGTGGGCATCAGGGCAATGAGCAGTTCTTC. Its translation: CSGHQGNEQFF.

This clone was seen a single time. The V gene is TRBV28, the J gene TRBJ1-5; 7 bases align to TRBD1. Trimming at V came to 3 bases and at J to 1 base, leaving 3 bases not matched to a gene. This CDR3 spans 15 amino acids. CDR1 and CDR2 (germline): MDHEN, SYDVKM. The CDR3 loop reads CASSLPGGSNQPQHF. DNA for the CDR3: TGTGCCAGCAGTTTGCCAGGGGGAAGCAATCAGCCCCAGCATTTT.

CDR3: CASRKPPEGTEAFF. In nucleotides, the CDR3 is TGTGCCAGCAGGAAACCACCCGAGGGCACTGAAGCTTTCTTT. The V gene is TRBV25-1, the J gene TRBJ1-1; D gene unclear. Looked up from germline, CDR1 is MGHDK and CDR2 is SYGVNS. The CDR3 runs to 14 residues. V lost 6 bases and J lost 4, with 15 bases in between.

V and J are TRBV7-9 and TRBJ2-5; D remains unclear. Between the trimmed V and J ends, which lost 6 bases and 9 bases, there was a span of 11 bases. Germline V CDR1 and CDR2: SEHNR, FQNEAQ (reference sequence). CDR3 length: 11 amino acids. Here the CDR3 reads CASSFQLAQYF. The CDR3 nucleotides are TGTGCCAGCAGTTTCCAGCTAGCCCAGTACTTC.

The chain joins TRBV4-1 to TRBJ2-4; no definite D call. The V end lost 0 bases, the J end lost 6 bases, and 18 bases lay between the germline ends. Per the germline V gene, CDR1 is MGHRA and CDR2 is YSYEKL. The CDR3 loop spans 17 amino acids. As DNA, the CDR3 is TGCGCCAGCAGCCAAGATAATTATGCAGGTTCAAGAAACATTCAGTACTTC. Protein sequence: CASSQDNYAGSRNIQYF.

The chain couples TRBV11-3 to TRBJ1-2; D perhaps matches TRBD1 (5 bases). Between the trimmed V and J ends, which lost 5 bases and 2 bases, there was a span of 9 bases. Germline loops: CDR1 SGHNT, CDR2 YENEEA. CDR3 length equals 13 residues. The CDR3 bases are TGTGCCAGCAGCCAGGACACCAACTATGGCTACACCTTC. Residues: CASSQDTNYGYTF.

The DNA for the CDR3 is TGTGCCAGCAGCTTAGCGGGGCAGGGCTATGGCTACACCTTC. Translation gives CASSLAGQGYGYTF. This sequence joins TRBV7-8 and TRBJ1-2; D possibly corresponds to TRBD1 (5 bases). The CDR3 runs 14 residues. Germline V gene lookup returns CDR1 SGHVS and CDR2 FQNEAQ. V was cut by 0 bases and J by 4 bases, with 9 bases left in between. Full variable domain (remainder filled in from reference TRBV7-8 and TRBJ1-2): GAGVSQSPRYKVAKRGQDVALRCDPISGHVSLFWYQQALGQGPEFLTYFQNEAQLDKSGLPSDRFFAERPEGSVSTLKIQRTQQEDSAVYLCASSLAGQGYGYTFGSGTRLTVV.

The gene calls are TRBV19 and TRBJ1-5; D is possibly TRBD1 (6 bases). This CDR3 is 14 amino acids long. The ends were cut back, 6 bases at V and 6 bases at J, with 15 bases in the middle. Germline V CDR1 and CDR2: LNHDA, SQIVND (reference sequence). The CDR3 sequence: CASSQTGYSQPQHF. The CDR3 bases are TGTGCCAGTAGCCAAACAGGGTACAGTCAGCCCCAGCATTTT.

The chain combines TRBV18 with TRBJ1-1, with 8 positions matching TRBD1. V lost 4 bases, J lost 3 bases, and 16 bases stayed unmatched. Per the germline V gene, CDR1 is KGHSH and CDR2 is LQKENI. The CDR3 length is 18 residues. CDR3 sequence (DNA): TGTGCCAGCTCACTTACTTGGACAGGGCTGAATGGGGACACTGAAGCTTTCTTT. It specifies CASSLTWTGLNGDTEAFF.

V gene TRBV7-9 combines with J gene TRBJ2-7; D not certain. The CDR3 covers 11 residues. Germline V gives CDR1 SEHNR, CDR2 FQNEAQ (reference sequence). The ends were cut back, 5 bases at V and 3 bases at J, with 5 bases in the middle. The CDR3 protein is CASSLVYEQYF. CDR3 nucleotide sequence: TGTGCCAGCAGCCTCGTCTACGAGCAGTACTTC.

CDR3: CASSRTSGEGGRGYTF. Written as DNA, the CDR3 is TGCGCCAGCAGCCGCACCTCGGGAGAAGGGGGCCGGGGCTACACCTTC. The gene calls are TRBV4-1 and TRBJ1-2; 7 bases line up with TRBD1. The V segment lost 4 bases and the J segment 8 bases; nucleotides outside the gene matches: 16. In germline, CDR1 is MGHRA, CDR2 YSYEKL. The CDR3 is 16 residues long.

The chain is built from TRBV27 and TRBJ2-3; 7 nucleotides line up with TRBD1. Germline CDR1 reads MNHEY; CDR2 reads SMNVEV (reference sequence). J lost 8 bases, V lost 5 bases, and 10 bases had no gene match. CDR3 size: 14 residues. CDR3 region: CASSPTEGAATQYF. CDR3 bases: TGTGCCAGCAGTCCGACAGAGGGGGCTGCTACGCAGTATTTT.

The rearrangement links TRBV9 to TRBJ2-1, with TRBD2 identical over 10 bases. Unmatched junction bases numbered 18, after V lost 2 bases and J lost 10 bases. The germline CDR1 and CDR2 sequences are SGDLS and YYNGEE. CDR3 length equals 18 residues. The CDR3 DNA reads TGTGCCAGCAGCGTGACTAGCGGGTCTCGCTCCGAAGGGTCGGAGCAGTTCTTC. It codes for CASSVTSGSRSEGSEQFF. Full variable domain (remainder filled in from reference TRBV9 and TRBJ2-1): DSGVTQTPKHLITATGQRVTLRCSPRSGDLSVYWYQQSLDQGLQFLIQYYNGEERAKGNILERFSAQQFPDLHSELNLSSLELGDSALYFCASSVTSGSRSEGSEQFFGPGTRLTVL.

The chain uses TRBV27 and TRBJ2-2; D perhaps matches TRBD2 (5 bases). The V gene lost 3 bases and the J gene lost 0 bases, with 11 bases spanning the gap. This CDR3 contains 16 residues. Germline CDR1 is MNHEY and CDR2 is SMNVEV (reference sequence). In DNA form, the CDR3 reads TGTGCCAGCAGTTTCGGGGTAAGGGCGAACACCGGGGAGCTGTTTTTT. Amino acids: CASSFGVRANTGELFF.

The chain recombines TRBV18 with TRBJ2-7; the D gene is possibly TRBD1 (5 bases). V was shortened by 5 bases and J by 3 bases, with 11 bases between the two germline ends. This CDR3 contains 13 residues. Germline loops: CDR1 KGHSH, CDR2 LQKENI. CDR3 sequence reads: CASSNDRDYEQYF. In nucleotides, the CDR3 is TGTGCCAGCTCAAACGACAGAGACTACGAGCAGTACTTC. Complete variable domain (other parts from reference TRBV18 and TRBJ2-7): NAGVMQNPRHLVRRRGQEARLRCSPMKGHSHVYWYRQLPEEGLKFMVYLQKENIIDESGMPKERFSAEFPKEGPSILRIQQVVRGDSAAYFCASSNDRDYEQYFGPGTRLTVT.

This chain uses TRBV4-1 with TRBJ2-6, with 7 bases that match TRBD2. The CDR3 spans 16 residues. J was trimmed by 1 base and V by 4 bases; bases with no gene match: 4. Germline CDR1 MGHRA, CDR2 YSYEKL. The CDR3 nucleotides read TGCGCCAGCAGCCCTGGGGGGGGATCTGGGGCCAACGTCCTGACTTTC. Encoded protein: CASSPGGGSGANVLTF.

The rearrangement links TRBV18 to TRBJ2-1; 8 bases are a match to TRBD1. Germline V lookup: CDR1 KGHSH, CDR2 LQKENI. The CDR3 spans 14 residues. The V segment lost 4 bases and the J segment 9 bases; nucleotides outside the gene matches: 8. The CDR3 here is CASSLTGENSEQFF. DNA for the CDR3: TGTGCCAGCTCACTGACAGGGGAAAATAGTGAGCAGTTCTTC.

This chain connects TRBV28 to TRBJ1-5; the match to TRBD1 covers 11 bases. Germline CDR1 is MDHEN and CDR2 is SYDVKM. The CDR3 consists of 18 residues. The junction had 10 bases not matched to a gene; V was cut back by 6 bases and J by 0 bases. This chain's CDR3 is CASSPGMGQGGSNQPQHF. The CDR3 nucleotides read TGTGCCAGCAGCCCAGGGATGGGACAGGGGGGTAGCAATCAGCCCCAGCATTTT.

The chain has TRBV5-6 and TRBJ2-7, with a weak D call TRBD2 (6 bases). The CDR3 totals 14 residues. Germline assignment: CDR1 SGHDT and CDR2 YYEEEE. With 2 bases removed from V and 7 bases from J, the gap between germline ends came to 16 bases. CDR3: CASSFTGESWEQYF. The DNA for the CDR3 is TGTGCCAGCAGCTTCACGGGAGAGTCTTGGGAGCAGTACTTC.

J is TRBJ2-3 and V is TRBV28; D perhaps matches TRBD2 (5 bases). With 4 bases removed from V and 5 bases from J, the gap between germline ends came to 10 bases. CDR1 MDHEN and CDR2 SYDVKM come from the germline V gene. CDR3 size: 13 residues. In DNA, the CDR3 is TGTGCCAGCAGTTCGGGAACCCGAGATACGCAGTATTTT. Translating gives CASSSGTRDTQYF.

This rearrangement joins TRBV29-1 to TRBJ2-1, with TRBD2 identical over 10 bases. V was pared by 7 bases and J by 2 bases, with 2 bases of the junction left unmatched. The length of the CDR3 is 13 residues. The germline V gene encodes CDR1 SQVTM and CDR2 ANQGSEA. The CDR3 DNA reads TGCAGCGGCAGCGGGAGGGCCTACAATGAGCAGTTCTTC. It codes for CSGSGRAYNEQFF.

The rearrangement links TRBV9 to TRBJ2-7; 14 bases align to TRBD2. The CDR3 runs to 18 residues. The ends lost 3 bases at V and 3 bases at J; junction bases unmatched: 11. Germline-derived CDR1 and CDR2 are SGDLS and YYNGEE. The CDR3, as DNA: TGTGCCAGCAGCGGGGGCTCCCCCGGGACTAGCGGGAGCTACGAGCAGTACTTC. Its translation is CASSGGSPGTSGSYEQYF.

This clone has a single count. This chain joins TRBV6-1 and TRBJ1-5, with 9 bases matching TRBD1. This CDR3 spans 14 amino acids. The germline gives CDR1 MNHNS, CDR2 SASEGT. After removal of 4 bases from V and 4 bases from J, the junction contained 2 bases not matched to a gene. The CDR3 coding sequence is TGTGCCAGCAGTGGGACAGGGGAGAATCAGCCCCAGCATTTT. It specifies CASSGTGENQPQHF.

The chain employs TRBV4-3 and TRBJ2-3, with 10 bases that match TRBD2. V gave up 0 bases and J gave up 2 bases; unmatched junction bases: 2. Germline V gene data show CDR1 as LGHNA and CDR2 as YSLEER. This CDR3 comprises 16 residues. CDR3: CASSQESGRATDTQYF. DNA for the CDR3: TGCGCCAGCAGCCAAGAAAGCGGGAGGGCCACAGATACGCAGTATTTT.

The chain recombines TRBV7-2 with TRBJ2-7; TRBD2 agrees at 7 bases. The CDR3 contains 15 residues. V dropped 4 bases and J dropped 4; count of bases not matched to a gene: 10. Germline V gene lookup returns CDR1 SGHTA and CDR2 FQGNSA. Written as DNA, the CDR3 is TGTGCCAGCAGCTCTCGGAGCGGGGTAGGGTACGAGCAGTACTTC. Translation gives CASSSRSGVGYEQYF. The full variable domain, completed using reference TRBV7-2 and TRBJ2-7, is GAGVSQSPSNKVTEKGKDVELRCDPISGHTALYWYRQSLGQGLEFLIYFQGNSAPDKSGLPSDRFSAERTGGSVSTLTIQRTQQEDSAVYLCASSSRSGVGYEQYFGPGTRLTVT.

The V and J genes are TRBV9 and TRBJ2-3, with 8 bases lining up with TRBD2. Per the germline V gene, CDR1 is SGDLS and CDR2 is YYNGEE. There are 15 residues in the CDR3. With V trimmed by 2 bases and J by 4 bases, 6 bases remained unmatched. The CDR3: CASSVVASGSDTQYF. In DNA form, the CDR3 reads TGTGCCAGCAGCGTGGTGGCTAGCGGGTCAGATACGCAGTATTTT. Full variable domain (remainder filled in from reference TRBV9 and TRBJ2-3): DSGVTQTPKHLITATGQRVTLRCSPRSGDLSVYWYQQSLDQGLQFLIQYYNGEERAKGNILERFSAQQFPDLHSELNLSSLELGDSALYFCASSVVASGSDTQYFGPGTRLTVL.